This TCR beta chain was sequenced in a study of T cell changes during pregnancy in multiple sclerosis. The germline V gene encodes CDR1 MGHRA and CDR2 YSYEKL. Germline trimming cut 0 bases from V and 5 bases from J; bases unmatched to any gene: 10. This CDR3 has 17 amino acids. TCRdb's copy holds only in-frame clones and misses some; the assay was immunoSEQ multiplex PCR. The data show around 40,000 clones, with roughly nine tenths seen just once and about 1.2% held by the top ten. The rearrangement links TRBV4-1 to TRBJ2-5, with 9 nucleotides matching TRBD2. The receptor was isolated from a female donor with multiple sclerosis, enrolled in a pregnancy study. The material was CD4+ T cells from peripheral blood mononuclear cells, obtained in the first trimester of pregnancy. Here the CDR3 reads CASSQDISGRTGETQYF. CDR3 bases: TGCGCCAGCAGCCAAGACATCAGCGGGAGGACTGGGGAGACCCAGTACTTC.